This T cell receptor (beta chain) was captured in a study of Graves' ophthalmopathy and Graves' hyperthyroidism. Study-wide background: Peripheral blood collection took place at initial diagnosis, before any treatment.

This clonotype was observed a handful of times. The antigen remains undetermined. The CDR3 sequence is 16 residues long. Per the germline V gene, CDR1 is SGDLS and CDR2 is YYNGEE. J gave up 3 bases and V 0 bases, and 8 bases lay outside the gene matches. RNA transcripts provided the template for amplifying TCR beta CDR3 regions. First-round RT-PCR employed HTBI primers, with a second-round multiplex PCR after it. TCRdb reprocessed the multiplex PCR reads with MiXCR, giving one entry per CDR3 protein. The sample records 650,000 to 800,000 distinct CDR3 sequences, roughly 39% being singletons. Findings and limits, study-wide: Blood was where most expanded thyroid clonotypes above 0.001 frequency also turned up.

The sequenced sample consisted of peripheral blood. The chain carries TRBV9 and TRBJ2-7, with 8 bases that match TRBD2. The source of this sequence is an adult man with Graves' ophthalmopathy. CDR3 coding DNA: TGTGCCAGCAGCGTAGATCCGGGAGGGTATCTCTACGAGCAGTACTTC. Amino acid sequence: CASSVDPGGYLYEQYF.